Each of the 17 T cell receptor beta chains below was sequenced from the same sample in a study of blood T cell repertoires in COVID-19. Profiled with immunoSEQ multiplex PCR; TCRdb holds only in-frame clones, not every one. The sample shows approximately 83,000 clones, roughly 71% of them seen only once. The sequencing sample was made of peripheral blood. The receptor set was obtained from a woman aged 80 or over with acute or convalescent COVID-19.

The chain employs TRBV7-6 and TRBJ2-5, with D possibly being TRBD2 (5 bases). Germline CDR1 and CDR2: SGHVS and FNYEAQ. Trimming pared 5 bases from V and 1 base from J, leaving 17 bases between. The CDR3 spans 16 residues. The CDR3 DNA reads TGTGCCAGCAGCCCCTATAGCGCCCATCCCCAAGAGACCCAGTACTTC. Its translation: CASSPYSAHPQETQYF. Filled out from reference TRBV7-6 and TRBJ2-5, the complete variable domain reads GAGVSQSPRYKVTKRGQDVALRCDPISGHVSLYWYRQALGQGPEFLTYFNYEAQQDKSGLPNDRFSAERPEGSISTLTIQRTEQRDSAMYRCASSPYSAHPQETQYFGPGTRLLVL.

The chain has TRBV7-2 and TRBJ2-5, with 7 bases identical to TRBD2. The ends lost 3 bases at V and 5 bases at J; junction bases unmatched: 3. This CDR3 comprises 13 residues. The germline CDR1 and CDR2 sequences are SGHTA and FQGNSA. The CDR3 reads CASSLAGAETQYF. The CDR3 nucleotides are TGTGCCAGCAGCTTGGCGGGAGCGGAGACCCAGTACTTC.

V is TRBV3-1 (or the pseudogene TRBV3-2) and J is TRBJ1-2, with D possibly TRBD1 on 5 matching bases. Trimming left V 1 base short and J 7 bases short, with 13 bases between. This CDR3 region has 14 residues. CDR1 and CDR2 (germline): LGHDT, YNNKEL (reference sequence). In DNA form, the CDR3 reads TGTGCCAGCAGCCAAGGGGGCAGGGCCGGTGGCTACACCTTC. Translation gives CASSQGGRAGGYTF.

V is TRBV6-2 or TRBV6-3 and J is TRBJ1-1; no definite D call. Germline V gene data show CDR1 as MNHEY and CDR2 as SVGEGT. Between the trimmed V and J ends, which lost 5 bases and 6 bases, there was a span of 10 bases. The CDR3 is 12 amino acids. For the CDR3, the DNA is TGTGCCAGCAGTAGCCCGCGGGCTGAAGCTTTCTTT. Amino acid sequence: CASSSPRAEAFF.

This chain joins TRBV7-2 and TRBJ1-2, with D perhaps TRBD1 (6 bases). Germline CDR1 SGHTA, CDR2 FQGNSA. Trimming left V 0 bases short and J 8 bases short, with 16 bases between. The CDR3 has 15 residues. CDR3 bases: TGTGCCAGCAGCTTAGCGCTCACAGGGCGAGGGGGCTACACCTTC. It codes for CASSLALTGRGGYTF.

The chain employs TRBV12-5 and TRBJ1-2, with TRBD1 as a possible D gene (5 bases). CDR1 and CDR2 (germline): LGHNT, FRNRAP. Between the trimmed V and J ends, which lost 7 bases and 5 bases, there was a span of 14 bases. CDR3 length equals 13 residues. CDR3 sequence reads: CASAMDTEYGYTF. CDR3 coding DNA: TGTGCTAGTGCCATGGACACTGAATATGGCTACACCTTC. The entire variable domain, with the rest obtained from reference TRBV12-5 and TRBJ1-2, is as follows: DARVTQTPRHKVTEMGQEVTMRCQPILGHNTVFWYRQTMMQGLELLAYFRNRAPLDDSGMPKDRFSAEMPDATLATLKIQPSEPRDSAVYFCASAMDTEYGYTFGSGTRLTVV.

This sequence joins TRBV6-2 or TRBV6-3 and TRBJ1-5, with no clear D. Germline assignment: CDR1 MNHEY and CDR2 SVGEGT. The CDR3 is 15 amino acids. With 0 bases removed from V and 7 bases from J, the gap between germline ends came to 13 bases. The CDR3 here is CASSYSASSGQPQHF. The CDR3 DNA reads as TGTGCCAGCAGTTACTCGGCCAGCAGCGGACAGCCCCAGCATTTT.

This clone turned up a few times. The chain couples TRBV21-1 to TRBJ2-7; TRBD1 reflects the table's D call only, with no check against the DNA. TRBV21-1 is deemed a pseudogene. The CDR3 loop spans 16 amino acids. This CDR3 is CASSEAPGQRTYEQYF. CDR3 coding DNA: TGTGCCAGCAGCGAAGCACCGGGACAGCGAACCTACGAGCAGTACTTC.

The V and J genes are TRBV27 and TRBJ2-3; 14 bases align to TRBD2. The CDR3 contains 17 residues. The germline V gene encodes CDR1 MNHEY and CDR2 SMNVEV (reference sequence). V shed 5 bases, J shed 3 bases, and the junction held 7 bases outside the gene matches. CDR3: CASSLGTSGGRTDTQYF. DNA of the CDR3: TGTGCCAGCAGTCTGGGGACTAGCGGGGGCCGAACAGATACGCAGTATTTT.

The rearrangement uses TRBV29-1 and TRBJ2-5, with D possibly TRBD1 on 5 matching bases. The CDR3 is 13 amino acids. Germline V gene data show CDR1 as SQVTM and CDR2 as ANQGSEA. V gave up 1 base and J gave up 3 bases, with 9 bases separating them. CDR3 in DNA: TGCAGCGTTGAAGTGAACAGGAAAGAGACCCAGTACTTC. Its protein product is CSVEVNRKETQYF.

This chain's CDR3 is CASSASGGLTGELFF. As DNA, the CDR3 is TGTGCCAGCAGTGCCAGCGGGGGACTCACCGGGGAGCTGTTTTTT. V is TRBV2 and J is TRBJ2-2, with 8 bases matching TRBD2. V gave up 4 bases and J gave up 4 bases; unmatched junction bases: 5. Germline CDR1 is SNHLY and CDR2 is FYNNEI. The CDR3 contains 15 residues.

The J gene is TRBJ2-3, the V gene TRBV4-3; no clear D gene. CDR1 LGHNA and CDR2 YSLEER come from the germline V gene. This CDR3 has 14 amino acids. V was trimmed by 3 bases and J by 1 base, leaving 8 bases between them. CDR3 region: CASSQALGTDTQYF. Here the CDR3 DNA reads TGCGCCAGCAGCCAGGCCCTCGGCACAGATACGCAGTATTTT.

Here the CDR3 reads CASSQDPGNYGYTF. In nucleotides, the CDR3 is TGCGCCAGCAGCCAAGATCCGGGGAACTATGGCTACACCTTC. J is TRBJ1-2 and V is TRBV4-3; D remains unclear. The germline V and J ends were trimmed by 0 bases and 2 bases, with 7 bases remaining between them. The CDR3 contains 14 residues. From germline, CDR1 is LGHNA and CDR2 YSLEER.

The V gene is TRBV7-9, the J gene TRBJ1-4, with D hard to call. Germline V gene data show CDR1 as SEHNR and CDR2 as FQNEAQ (reference sequence). V lost 5 bases, J lost 6 bases, and 13 bases lay in between. The CDR3 contains 14 residues. CDR3 sequence: CASSRGWEDEKLFF. In nucleotides, the CDR3 is TGTGCCAGCAGCAGAGGTTGGGAGGATGAAAAACTGTTTTTT.

This clone was seen just once. This rearrangement joins TRBV5-4 to TRBJ2-2; 16 positions match TRBD2. The CDR3 has 16 amino acids. Germline values: CDR1 SGHNT, CDR2 YYREEE (reference sequence). Unmatched junction bases numbered 3, after V lost 4 bases and J lost 6 bases. The CDR3 DNA is TGTGCCAGCAGCGACGGGACTAGCGGGAGGGCCGGGGAGCTGTTTTTT. This translates into CASSDGTSGRAGELFF.

The chain uses TRBV19 and TRBJ1-1; 10 bases are shared with TRBD1. The V segment lost 5 bases and the J segment 2 bases; nucleotides outside the gene matches: 8. The CDR3 is made up of 16 amino acids. Germline V lookup: CDR1 LNHDA, CDR2 SQIVND (reference sequence). The CDR3 is CASSSRRDRGNTEAFF. The DNA for the CDR3 is TGTGCCAGTAGTTCACGCCGGGACAGGGGTAACACTGAAGCTTTCTTT.

The chain employs TRBV23-1 and TRBJ2-1, with 10 bases fitting TRBD1. TRBV23-1 is given ORF status, its function remaining uncertain. This CDR3 has 13 amino acids. J gave up 10 bases and V 3 bases, and 3 bases lay outside the gene matches. The CDR3 protein is CASSQTGGLEQFF. In DNA form, the CDR3 reads TGCGCCAGCAGTCAGACAGGGGGCTTGGAGCAGTTCTTC.